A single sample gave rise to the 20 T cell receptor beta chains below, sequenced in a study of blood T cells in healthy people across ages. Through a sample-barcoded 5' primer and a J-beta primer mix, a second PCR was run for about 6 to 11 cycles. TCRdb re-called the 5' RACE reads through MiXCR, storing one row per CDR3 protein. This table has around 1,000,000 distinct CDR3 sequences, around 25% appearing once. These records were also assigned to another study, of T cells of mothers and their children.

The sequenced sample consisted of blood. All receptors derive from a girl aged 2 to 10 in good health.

The CDR3 region has the DNA TGCAGCGTTTGGGGTGGGAGGACTAGCGGGATCGCTGAGACCCAGTACTTC. As protein: CSVWGGRTSGIAETQYF. This chain joins TRBV29-1 and TRBJ2-5; 12 bases agree with TRBD2. Losses at the gene ends were 5 bases for V and 5 bases for J; bases not matched to a gene: 15. This CDR3 contains 17 residues. The germline CDR1 and CDR2 sequences are SQVTM and ANQGSEA.

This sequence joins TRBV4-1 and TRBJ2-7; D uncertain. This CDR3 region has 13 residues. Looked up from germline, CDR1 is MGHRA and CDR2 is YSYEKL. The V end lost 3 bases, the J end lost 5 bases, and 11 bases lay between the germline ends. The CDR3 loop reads CASSQIGRDEQYF. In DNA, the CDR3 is TGCGCCAGCAGCCAGATCGGACGCGACGAGCAGTACTTC.

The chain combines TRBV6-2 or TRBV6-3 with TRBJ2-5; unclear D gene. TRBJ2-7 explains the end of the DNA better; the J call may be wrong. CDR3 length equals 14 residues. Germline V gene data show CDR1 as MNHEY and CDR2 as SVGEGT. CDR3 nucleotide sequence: TGTGCCAGCAGTTACGGCGGCGGCCCCTACGAGCAGTACTTC. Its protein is CASSYGGGPYEQYF.

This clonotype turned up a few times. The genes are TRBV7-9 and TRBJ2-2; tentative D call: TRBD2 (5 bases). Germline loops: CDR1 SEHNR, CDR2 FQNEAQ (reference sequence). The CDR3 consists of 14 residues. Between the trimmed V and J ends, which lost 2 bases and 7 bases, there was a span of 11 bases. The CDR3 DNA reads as TGTGCCAGCAGCTTAACGGACTCGTACGGGGAGCTGTTTTTT. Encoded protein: CASSLTDSYGELFF. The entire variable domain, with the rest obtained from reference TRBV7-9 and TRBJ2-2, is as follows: DTGVSQNPRHKITKRGQNVTFRCDPISEHNRLYWYRQTLGQGPEFLTYFQNEAQLEKSRLLSDRFSAERPKGSFSTLEIQRTEQGDSAMYLCASSLTDSYGELFFGEGSRLTVL.

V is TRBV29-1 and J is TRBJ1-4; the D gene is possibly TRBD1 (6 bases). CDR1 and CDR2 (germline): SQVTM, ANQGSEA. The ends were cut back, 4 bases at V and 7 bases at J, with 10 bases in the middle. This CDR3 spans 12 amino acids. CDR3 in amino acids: CSVGEGGEKLFF. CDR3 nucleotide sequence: TGCAGCGTTGGAGAGGGGGGTGAAAAACTGTTTTTT. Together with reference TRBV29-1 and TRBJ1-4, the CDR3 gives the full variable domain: SAVISQKPSRDICQRGTSLTIQCQVDSQVTMMFWYRQQPGQSLTLIATANQGSEATYESGFVIDKFPISRPNLTFSTLTVSNMSPEDSSIYLCSVGEGGEKLFFGSGTQLSVL.

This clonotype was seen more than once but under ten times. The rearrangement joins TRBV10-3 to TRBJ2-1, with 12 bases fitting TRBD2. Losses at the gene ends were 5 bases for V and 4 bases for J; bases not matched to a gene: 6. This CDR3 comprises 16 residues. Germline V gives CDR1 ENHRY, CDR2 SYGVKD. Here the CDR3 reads CAISPGLAGTYNEQFF. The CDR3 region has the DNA TGTGCCATCAGTCCAGGACTAGCGGGAACATACAATGAGCAGTTCTTC.

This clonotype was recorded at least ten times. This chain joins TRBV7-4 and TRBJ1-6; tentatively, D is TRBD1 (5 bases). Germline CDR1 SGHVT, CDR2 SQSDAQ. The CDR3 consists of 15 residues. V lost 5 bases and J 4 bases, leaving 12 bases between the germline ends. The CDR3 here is CASSPGTVYNSPLHF. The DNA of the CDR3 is TGTGCCAGCAGCCCCGGGACCGTGTATAATTCACCCCTCCACTTT.

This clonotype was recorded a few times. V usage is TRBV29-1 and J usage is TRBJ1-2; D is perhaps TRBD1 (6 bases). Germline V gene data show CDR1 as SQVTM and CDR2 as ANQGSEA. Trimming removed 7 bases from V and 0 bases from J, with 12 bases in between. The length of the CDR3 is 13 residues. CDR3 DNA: TGCAGCGCGGAGGGGGGCCCTAACTATGGCTACACCTTC. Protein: CSAEGGPNYGYTF.

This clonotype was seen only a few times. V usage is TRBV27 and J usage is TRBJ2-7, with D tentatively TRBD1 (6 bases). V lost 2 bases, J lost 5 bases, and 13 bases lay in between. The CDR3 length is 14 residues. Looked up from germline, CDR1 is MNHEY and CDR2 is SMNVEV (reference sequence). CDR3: CASSLAARGNEQYF. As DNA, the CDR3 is TGTGCCAGCAGTTTAGCGGCAAGGGGGAACGAGCAGTACTTC.

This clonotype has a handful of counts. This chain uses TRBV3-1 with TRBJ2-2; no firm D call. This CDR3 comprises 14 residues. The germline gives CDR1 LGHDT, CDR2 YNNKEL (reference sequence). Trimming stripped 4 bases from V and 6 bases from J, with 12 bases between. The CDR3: CASSRISAAGELFF. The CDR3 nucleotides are TGTGCCAGCAGCCGGATCTCTGCGGCCGGGGAGCTGTTTTTT.

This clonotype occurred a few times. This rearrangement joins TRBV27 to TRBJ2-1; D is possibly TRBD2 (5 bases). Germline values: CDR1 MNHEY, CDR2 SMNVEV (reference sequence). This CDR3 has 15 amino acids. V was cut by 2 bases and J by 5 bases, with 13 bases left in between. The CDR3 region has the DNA TGTGCCAGCAGTTTAGGGGTTTCGGGGAACAATGAGCAGTTCTTC. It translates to CASSLGVSGNNEQFF.

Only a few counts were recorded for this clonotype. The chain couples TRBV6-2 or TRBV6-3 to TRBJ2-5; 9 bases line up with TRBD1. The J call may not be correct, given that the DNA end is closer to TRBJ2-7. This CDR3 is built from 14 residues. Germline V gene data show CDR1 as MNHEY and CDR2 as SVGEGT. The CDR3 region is CASSGGQGDYEQYF. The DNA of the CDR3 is TGTGCCAGCAGTGGGGGACAGGGAGACTACGAGCAGTACTTC.

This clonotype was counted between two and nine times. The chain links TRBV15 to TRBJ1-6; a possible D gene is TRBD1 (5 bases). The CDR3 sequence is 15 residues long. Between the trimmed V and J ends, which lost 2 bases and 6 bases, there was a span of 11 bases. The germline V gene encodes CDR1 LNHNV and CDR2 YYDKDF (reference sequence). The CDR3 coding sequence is TGTGCCACCAGCAGAAGGGACGGGACTAATTCACCCCTCCACTTT. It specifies CATSRRDGTNSPLHF.

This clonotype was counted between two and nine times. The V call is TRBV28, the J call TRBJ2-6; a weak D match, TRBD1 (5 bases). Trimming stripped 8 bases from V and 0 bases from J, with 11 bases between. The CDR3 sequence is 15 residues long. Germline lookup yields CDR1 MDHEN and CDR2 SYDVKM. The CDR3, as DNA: TGTGCCAGCGAAGGGGCAAGCTCTGGGGCCAACGTCCTGACTTTC. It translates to CASEGASSGANVLTF.

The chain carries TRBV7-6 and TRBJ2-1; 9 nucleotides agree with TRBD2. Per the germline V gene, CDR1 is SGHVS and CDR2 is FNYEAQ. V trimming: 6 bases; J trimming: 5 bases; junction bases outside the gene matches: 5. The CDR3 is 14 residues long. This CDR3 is CASRVSGGNNEQFF. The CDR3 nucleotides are TGTGCCAGCAGGGTTAGCGGGGGAAACAATGAGCAGTTCTTC.

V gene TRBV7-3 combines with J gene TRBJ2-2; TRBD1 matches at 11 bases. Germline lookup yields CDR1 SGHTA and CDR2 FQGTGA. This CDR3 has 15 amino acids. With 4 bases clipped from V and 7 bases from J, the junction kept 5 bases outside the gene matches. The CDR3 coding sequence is TGTGCCAGCAGCTGGACAGGGGGCGCGTTCGGGGAGCTGTTTTTT. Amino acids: CASSWTGGAFGELFF.

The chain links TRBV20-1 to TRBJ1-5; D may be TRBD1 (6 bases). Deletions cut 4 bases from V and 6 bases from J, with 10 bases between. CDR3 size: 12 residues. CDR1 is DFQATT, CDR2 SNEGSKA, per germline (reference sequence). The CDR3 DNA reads TGCAGTGCTACAGGGGATGTTCAGCCCCAGCATTTT. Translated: CSATGDVQPQHF.

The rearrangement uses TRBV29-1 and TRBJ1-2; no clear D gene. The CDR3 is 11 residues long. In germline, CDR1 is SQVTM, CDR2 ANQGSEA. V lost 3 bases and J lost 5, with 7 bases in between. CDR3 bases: TGCAGCGTTGATGGAATATATGGCTACACCTTC. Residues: CSVDGIYGYTF.

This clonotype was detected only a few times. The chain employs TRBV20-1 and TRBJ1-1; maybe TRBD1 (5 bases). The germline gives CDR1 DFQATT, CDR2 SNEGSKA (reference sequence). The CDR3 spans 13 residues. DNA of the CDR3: TGCAGAGGCTCACAGGCGATGAACACTGAAGCTTTCTTT. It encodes CRGSQAMNTEAFF.

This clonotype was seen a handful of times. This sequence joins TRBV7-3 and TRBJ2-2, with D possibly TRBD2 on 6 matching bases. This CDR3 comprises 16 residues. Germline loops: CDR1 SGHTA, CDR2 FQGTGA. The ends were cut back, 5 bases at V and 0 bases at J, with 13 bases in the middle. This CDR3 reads CASSPNGGANTGELFF. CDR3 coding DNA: TGTGCCAGCAGCCCAAACGGCGGGGCGAACACCGGGGAGCTGTTTTTT.